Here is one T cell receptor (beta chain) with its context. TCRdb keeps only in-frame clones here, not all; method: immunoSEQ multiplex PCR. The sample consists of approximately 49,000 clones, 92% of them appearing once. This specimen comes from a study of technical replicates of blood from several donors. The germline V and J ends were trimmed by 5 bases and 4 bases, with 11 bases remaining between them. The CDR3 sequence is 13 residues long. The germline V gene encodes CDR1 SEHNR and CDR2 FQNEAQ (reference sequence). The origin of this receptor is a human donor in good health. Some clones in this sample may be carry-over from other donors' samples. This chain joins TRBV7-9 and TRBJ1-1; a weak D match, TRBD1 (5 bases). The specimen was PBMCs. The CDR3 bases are TGTGCCAGCAGCCACCCAGGGTCCACTGAAGCTTTCTTT. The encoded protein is CASSHPGSTEAFF. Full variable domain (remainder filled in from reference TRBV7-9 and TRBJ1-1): DTGVSQNPRHKITKRGQNVTFRCDPISEHNRLYWYRQTLGQGPEFLTYFQNEAQLEKSRLLSDRFSAERPKGSFSTLEIQRTEQGDSAMYLCASSHPGSTEAFFGQGTRLTVV.